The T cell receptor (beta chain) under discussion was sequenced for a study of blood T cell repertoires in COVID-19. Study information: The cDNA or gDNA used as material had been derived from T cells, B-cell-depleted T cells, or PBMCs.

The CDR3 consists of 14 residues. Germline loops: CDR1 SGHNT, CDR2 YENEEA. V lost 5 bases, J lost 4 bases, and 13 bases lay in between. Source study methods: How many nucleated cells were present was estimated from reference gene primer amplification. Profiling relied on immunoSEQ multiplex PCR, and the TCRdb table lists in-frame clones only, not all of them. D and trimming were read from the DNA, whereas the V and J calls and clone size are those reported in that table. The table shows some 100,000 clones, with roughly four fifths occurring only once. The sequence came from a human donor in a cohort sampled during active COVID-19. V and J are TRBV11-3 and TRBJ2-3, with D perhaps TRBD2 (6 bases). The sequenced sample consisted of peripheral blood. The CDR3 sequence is CASSPRGYPDTQYF. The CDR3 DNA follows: TGTGCCAGCAGCCCCCGGGGGTACCCAGATACGCAGTATTTT. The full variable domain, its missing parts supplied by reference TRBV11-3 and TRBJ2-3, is EAGVVQSPRYKIIEKKQPVAFWCNPISGHNTLYWYLQNLGQGPELLIRYENEEAVDDSQLPKDRFSAERLKGVDSTLKIQPAELGDSAVYLCASSPRGYPDTQYFGPGTRLTVL.